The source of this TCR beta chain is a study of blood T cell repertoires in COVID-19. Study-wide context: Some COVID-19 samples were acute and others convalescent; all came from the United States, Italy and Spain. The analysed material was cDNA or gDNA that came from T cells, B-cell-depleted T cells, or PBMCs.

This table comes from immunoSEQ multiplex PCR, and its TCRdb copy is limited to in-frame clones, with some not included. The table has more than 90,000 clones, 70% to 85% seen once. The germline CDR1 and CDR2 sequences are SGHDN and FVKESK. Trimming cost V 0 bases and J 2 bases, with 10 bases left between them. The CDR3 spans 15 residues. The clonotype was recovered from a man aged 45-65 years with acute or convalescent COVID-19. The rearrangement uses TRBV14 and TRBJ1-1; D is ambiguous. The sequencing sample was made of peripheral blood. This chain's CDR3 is CASSQDFLANTEAFF. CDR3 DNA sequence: TGTGCCAGCAGCCAAGATTTCTTGGCTAACACTGAAGCTTTCTTT.